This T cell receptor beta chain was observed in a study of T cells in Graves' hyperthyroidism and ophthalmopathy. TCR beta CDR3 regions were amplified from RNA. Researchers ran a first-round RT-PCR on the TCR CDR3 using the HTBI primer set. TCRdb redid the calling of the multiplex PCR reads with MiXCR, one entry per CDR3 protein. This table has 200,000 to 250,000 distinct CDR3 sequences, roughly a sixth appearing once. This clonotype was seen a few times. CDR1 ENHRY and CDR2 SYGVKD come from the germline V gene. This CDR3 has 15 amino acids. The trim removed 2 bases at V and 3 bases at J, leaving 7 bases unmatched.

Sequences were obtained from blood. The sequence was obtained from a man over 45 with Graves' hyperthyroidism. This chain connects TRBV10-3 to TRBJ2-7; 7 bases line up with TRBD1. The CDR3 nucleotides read TGTGCCATCAGTGAGACCGGGACAGTTAACTACGAGCAGTACTTC. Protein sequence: CAISETGTVNYEQYF.